A selection of T cell receptor beta chains follows, all from one sample in a study of blood T cell repertoires in COVID-19. Clones were read by immunoSEQ multiplex PCR, and TCRdb kept only the in-frame ones, dropping some. Here the sample spans 180,000 or so clones, over 80% being singletons. Sequencing input: PBMCs or T cells enriched from blood (not recorded which). These receptor sequences come from a woman in her sixties or seventies who had recovered from COVID-19. Each CDR3 is given with its conserved first and last residue. D genes are given only for firm matches. Rows give clone size only sometimes, using once, few, many, or a class for an expanded clone.

TRBV5-8	-	TRBJ1-6	TRBD1	CASSSDRQNSPLHF	TGTGCCAGCAGCTCGGACAGGCAGAATTCACCCCTCCACTTT
TRBV7-8	-	TRBJ2-7	-	CASSYLTTSTYEQYF	TGTGCCAGCAGCTATTTAACGACAAGTACCTACGAGCAGTACTTC
TRBV27	few	TRBJ1-5	-	CASSPLGGGQHQPQHF	TGTGCCAGCAGTCCCTTAGGCGGGGGGCAACATCAGCCCCAGCATTTT
TRBV5-1	-	TRBJ2-7	TRBD2	CASSLEREREQYF	TGCGCCAGCAGCTTGGAGCGGGAGAGGGAGCAGTACTTC
TRBV25-1	-	TRBJ1-6	TRBD1	CASSRGLSYNSPLHF	TGTGCCAGCAGCAGGGGGCTTTCCTATAATTCACCCCTCCACTTT
TRBV6-1	few	TRBJ1-2	-	CASSERGWYGYTF	TGTGCCAGCAGTGAAAGGGGATGGTATGGCTACACCTTC
TRBV3-1/TRBV3-2	-	TRBJ1-1	-	CASKGVGTEAFF	TGTGCCAGCAAGGGGGTGGGGACTGAAGCTTTCTTT
TRBV7-3	-	TRBJ2-3	-	CASSLTRSTDTQYF	TGTGCCAGCAGCTTAACCCGGAGCACAGATACGCAGTATTTT
TRBV7-9	-	TRBJ1-1	-	CASSGGGLTEAFF	TGTGCCAGCAGCGGCGGGGGGCTGACTGAAGCTTTCTTT
TRBV4-1	-	TRBJ1-5	TRBD1	CASSQNPIRDRVWKPQHF	TGCGCCAGCAGCCAGAACCCGATCCGGGACAGGGTTTGGAAGCCCCAGCATTTT
TRBV7-8	-	TRBJ1-1	TRBD1	CASSATGGTEAFF	TGTGCCAGCAGCGCAACAGGGGGCACTGAAGCTTTCTTT
TRBV5-5	-	TRBJ2-1	TRBD1	CASSLGQGAYNEQFF	TGTGCCAGCAGCCTAGGACAGGGCGCATACAATGAGCAGTTCTTC
TRBV21-1	-	TRBJ1-5	-	CASSNAGYPQHF	TGTGCCAGCAGCAATGCCGGTTACCCCCAGCATTTT
TRBV27	-	TRBJ2-5	-	CASSPLVPSETQYF	TGTGCCAGCAGTCCACTAGTACCTTCGGAGACCCAGTACTTC
TRBV30	-	TRBJ1-3	-	CAWSQTGSGNTIYF	TGTGCCTGGAGCCAAACGGGCTCTGGAAACACCATATATTTT
TRBV10-3	-	TRBJ2-1	TRBD1	CAIRRGQGGRNEQFF	TGTGCCATCAGGAGGGGACAGGGTGGGAGGAATGAGCAGTTCTTC
TRBV19	-	TRBJ2-1	-	CASSIGGNEQFF	TGTGCCAGTAGTATTGGGGGGAATGAGCAGTTCTTC
TRBV28	-	TRBJ2-1	-	CASSSHDRGRTYNEQFF	TGTGCCAGCAGTTCCCACGATCGGGGGAGGACCTACAATGAGCAGTTCTTC
TRBV12-3/TRBV12-4	-	TRBJ2-3	-	CASRGGIADTQYF	TGTGCCAGCAGAGGCGGGATAGCAGATACGCAGTATTTT
TRBV5-1	-	TRBJ2-7	-	CASSLDADEQYF	TGCGCCAGCAGCTTGGACGCGGACGAGCAGTACTTC
TRBV28	-	TRBJ1-5	-	CASTSAAGAYQPQHF	TGTGCCAGCACCTCCGCCGCAGGGGCTTATCAGCCCCAGCATTTT
TRBV5-4	few	TRBJ2-3	-	CASSWGKAGSQYF	TGTGCCAGCAGCTGGGGGAAAGCGGGTTCGCAGTATTTT
TRBV11-2	once	TRBJ2-2	-	CASSLEYGEAGELFF	TGTGCCAGCAGCTTAGAGTACGGGGAAGCCGGGGAGCTGTTTTTT
TRBV18	few	TRBJ1-2	-	CASSLDRRYGYTF	TGTGCCAGCTCACTGGACAGACGCTATGGCTACACCTTC
TRBV21-1	-	TRBJ2-1	-	CASSKMVLGHVEQFF	TGTGCCAGCAGCAAAATGGTCTTAGGACACGTCGAGCAGTTCTTC
TRBV14	-	TRBJ1-3	TRBD1	CASSQGTQYRGGNTIYF	TGTGCCAGCAGCCAAGGAACTCAGTACAGGGGTGGAAACACCATATATTTT
TRBV7-9	-	TRBJ1-1	-	CASLRGGWSEAFF	TGTGCCAGCCTACGTGGGGGGTGGTCTGAAGCTTTCTTT
TRBV27	-	TRBJ1-1	-	CASSAGVNTEAFF	TGTGCCAGCTCTGCCGGGGTGAACACTGAAGCTTTCTTT
TRBV7-2	once	TRBJ1-2	TRBD1	CASSLYRGNTNYGYTF	TGTGCCAGCAGCTTATACAGGGGCAACACAAACTATGGCTACACCTTC
TRBV28	-	TRBJ1-2	-	CASSATGNRGGYTF	TGTGCCAGCAGTGCCACAGGGAATAGGGGTGGCTACACCTTC
TRBV9	-	TRBJ2-3	TRBD2	CASSAGTSGPTDTQYF	TGTGCCAGCAGCGCGGGGACTAGCGGACCCACAGATACGCAGTATTTT
TRBV3-1/TRBV3-2	once	TRBJ2-1	TRBD1	CASRLTGGNEQFF	TGTGCCAGCAGATTGACAGGGGGAAATGAGCAGTTCTTC
TRBV24-1	-	TRBJ2-1	-	CATSDNRVDEQFF	TGTGCCACCAGTGATAACCGGGTCGATGAGCAGTTCTTC
TRBV3-1/TRBV3-2	-	TRBJ2-1	TRBD2	CASSPELAGGPDEQFF	TGTGCCAGCAGCCCAGAACTAGCGGGGGGGCCGGATGAGCAGTTCTTC
TRBV9	-	TRBJ2-7	TRBD1	CASSVVPTGQGRHEQYF	TGTGCCAGCAGCGTAGTACCCACGGGACAGGGCCGGCACGAGCAGTACTTC
TRBV7-9	-	TRBJ2-7	TRBD2	CASSQGTSATYEQYF	TGTGCCAGCAGCCAGGGGACTAGCGCGACCTACGAGCAGTACTTC
TRBV30	once	TRBJ1-2	-	CASYNRADYGYTF	TGTGCCAGTTATAACAGGGCCGACTATGGCTACACCTTC
TRBV10-1	-	TRBJ2-7	TRBD1	CASSPDRASSYEQYF	TGCGCCAGCAGCCCTGACAGGGCCTCCTCCTACGAGCAGTACTTC
TRBV5-1	-	TRBJ1-3	-	CASSSEGGNTIYF	TGCGCCAGCAGCTCGGAGGGTGGAAACACCATATATTTT
TRBV7-9	-	TRBJ2-1	-	CASSSNNEQFF	TGTGCCAGCAGCTCCAACAATGAGCAGTTCTTC
TRBV19	-	TRBJ2-7	TRBD1	CATHAHTGQGQGEQYF	TGTGCCACCCACGCGCACACCGGACAGGGTCAGGGAGAGCAGTACTTC
TRBV2	-	TRBJ1-5	-	CASSEFGNQPQHF	TGTGCCAGCTCTGAGTTCGGCAATCAGCCCCAGCATTTT
TRBV18	once	TRBJ2-5	TRBD2	CASSPPNTGGQETQYF	TGTGCCAGCTCACCACCAAACACGGGGGGCCAAGAGACCCAGTACTTC
TRBV5-1	-	TRBJ2-1	TRBD1	CASSPGTANEQFF	TGCGCCAGCAGCCCCGGGACAGCGAATGAGCAGTTCTTC
TRBV5-1	-	TRBJ2-3	TRBD2	CASSFQGLETDTQYF	TGCGCCAGCAGCTTTCAGGGACTAGAAACAGATACGCAGTATTTT
TRBV7-9	-	TRBJ2-2	-	CASSPGTINTGELFF	TGTGCCAGCAGTCCCGGGACAATAAACACCGGGGAGCTGTTTTTT
TRBV28	-	TRBJ1-2	-	CASSLPPEGGGYTF	TGTGCCAGCAGTTTACCCCCCGAGGGAGGCGGCTACACCTTC
TRBV25-1	-	TRBJ1-5	-	CASSLGPEAQPQHF	TGTGCCAGCAGTCTCGGACCGGAGGCTCAGCCCCAGCATTTT
TRBV12-3/TRBV12-4	few	TRBJ2-1	-	CASSSASNEQFF	TGTGCTAGTTCTAGCGCCAGCAATGAGCAGTTCTTC
TRBV11-3	-	TRBJ2-1	TRBD2	CASSLGGTRDVGEQFF	TGTGCCAGCAGCTTAGGAGGGACTAGAGACGTGGGTGAGCAGTTCTTC
TRBV5-4	-	TRBJ1-2	TRBD1	CASSFPGGTNYGYTF	TGTGCCAGCAGCTTTCCAGGGGGAACTAACTATGGCTACACCTTC
TRBV28	-	TRBJ1-4	-	CASKGQLRNEKLFF	TGTGCCAGCAAAGGACAGCTACGAAATGAAAAACTGTTTTTT
TRBV12-5	-	TRBJ1-1	-	CASGVDIGTEAFF	TGTGCTAGTGGCGTGGACATCGGCACTGAAGCTTTCTTT
TRBV7-2	once	TRBJ2-5	-	CASSYPNQETQYF	TGTGCCAGCAGCTATCCTAACCAAGAGACCCAGTACTTC
TRBV24-1	-	TRBJ2-5	-	CATGHSGGAVTETQYF	TGTGCCACCGGCCACTCGGGCGGGGCCGTAACGGAGACCCAGTACTTC
TRBV4-1	once	TRBJ1-6	-	CASSQDSRGSDSYNSPLHF	TGCGCCAGCAGCCAAGATTCTCGCGGAAGTGACTCCTATAATTCACCCCTCCACTTT
TRBV9	-	TRBJ1-1	-	CASSARSRGGTEAFF	TGTGCCAGCAGCGCCCGAAGTCGGGGGGGGACTGAAGCTTTCTTT
TRBV27	-	TRBJ1-3	-	CASSSQGSGNTIYF	TGTGCCAGCAGTTCCCAGGGCTCTGGAAACACCATATATTTT
TRBV5-1	-	TRBJ2-1	-	CASSDSQSEQFF	TGCGCCAGCAGCGACAGCCAAAGTGAGCAGTTCTTC
TRBV18	-	TRBJ2-4	-	CASSPTTLAKNIQYF	TGTGCCAGCTCACCGACGACTCTAGCCAAAAACATTCAGTACTTC